This T cell receptor beta chain originates from a study of post-analysis software for immune sequencing data. About the research overall: The disease courses covered relapsing-remitting, secondary progressive and progressive-relapsing multiple sclerosis. Broader study findings: The F measure placed samples prepared in the same batch into strongly shared clusters. TRBV segments more frequent in patients than in controls numbered five and included TRBV5-6, TRBV5-1 and TRBV20-1. Multiple sclerosis was associated with a significant reduction in normalized Chao1 diversity relative to controls.

The library was made from cDNA and included unique molecular identifiers. One entry per CDR3 protein, called by TCRdb with MiXCR from the PCR reads. Found here are about 380,000 distinct CDR3 sequences, 30% to 45% of them singletons; the top ten hold 13%. V lost 1 base to trimming and J lost 9 bases; unmatched junction nucleotides: 6. The germline V gene has CDR1 SGHAT and CDR2 FQNNGV. CDR3 length: 15 residues. This clonotype was seen a few times. Its cognate antigen is unknown. This chain links TRBV11-2 with TRBJ2-1; 10 positions agree with TRBD2. This receptor was obtained from a girl aged 10-17 years with multiple sclerosis. Sequences were obtained from blood. The CDR3 DNA reads TGTGCCAGCAGCTTAGTCAGCGGGGGGGCCAGTGAGCAGTTCTTC. Translation: CASSLVSGGASEQFF.